The clone carrying this T cell receptor beta chain has a handful of counts. What it binds is not known. The source of the sample is a study of post-analysis software for immune sequencing data. Whole-study results and caveats: Controls' normalized Chao1 diversity significantly exceeded that of multiple sclerosis patients. Five TRBV segments were more frequent in patients than controls; TRBV5-6, TRBV5-1 and TRBV20-1 belonged to this group.

The CDR3 length is 15 residues. CDR1 is SGHRS, CDR2 YFSETQ, per germline. TCR beta cDNA libraries included unique molecular identifiers. Out of roughly 1 to 11 million T cells, about 500,000 cDNA molecules were generated. In TCRdb, the PCR reads were re-called with MiXCR into one record per CDR3 protein. Among some 800,000 distinct CDR3 sequences, 40% to 55% were seen once, and the ten largest hold roughly 4.4%. The specimen sequenced was blood. The chain recombines TRBV5-1 with TRBJ2-4, with TRBD2 as a possible D gene (6 bases). Gene TRBJ2-7 matches the end of the DNA better, so the J call may be wrong. This sequence was found in a girl aged 10-17 years with multiple sclerosis. The CDR3, as DNA: TGCGCCAGCAGCTTGGAGGGGACTCCCACCTACGAGCAGTACTTC. Protein sequence: CASSLEGTPTYEQYF.